This TCR beta chain emerged from a study of shared clonotypes between healthy human individuals. Findings and limits, study-wide: Memory subsets had estimated richness that was generally smaller than that of naive subsets.

In regard to this clone: What it recognizes is unknown.

The repertoire was sequenced with immunoSEQ multiplex PCR; TCRdb's copy has only in-frame clones and lacks some. This sample has 2 million to 2.5 million clones, with approximately 96% found just once. Division of CD4+ cells produced a CD45RA+ naive subset and a CD45RA-negative memory subset. Sequencing was done on a sample of naive CD4+ T cells sorted from blood. Subset of the sample: CD45RA+ positively selected. This TCR was recovered from a man younger than 30 in good health.

The CDR3 reads CASSQVQVSGNTIYF. The CDR3 nucleotides read TGCGCCAGCAGCCAAGTCCAGGTCTCTGGAAACACCATATATTTT. This sequence joins TRBV4-1 and TRBJ1-3; the D is unclear. The CDR3 sequence is 15 residues long. The V end was cut by 1 base, the J end by 0 bases, with 7 bases between. CDR1 is MGHRA, CDR2 YSYEKL, per germline.